This T cell receptor beta chain was documented in a study of human T cells and chemical hapten exposure. Study-level results: Compared with pre-sensitization or healthy control sets, expanded TCRs clustered more.

Specified time point: pre-sensitization, week 0. The treatment was: therapeutic diphenylcyclopropenone sensitization with weekly scalp DPC. The study extracted total RNA from unfractionated whole blood. CDR3 length: 13 residues. In germline, CDR1 is SGHAT, CDR2 FQNNGV. Trimming shortened V by 5 bases and J by 4 bases, and 12 bases separated the two germline ends. Per the study methods: With a range of about 20,000 to 700,000, the median per sample was about 92,000 TCRs. TCRdb re-analysed the RACE reads in MiXCR, keeping a single row per CDR3 protein. The V and J calls reflect TCRdb's pipeline rather than the authors' work. The sample records roughly 100,000 distinct CDR3 sequences, 10% to 11% being singletons. In the case of this clonotype: No antigen is known for it.

The sequence was collected from a woman aged 60 to 75 with alopecia areata. Some clones in this sample may be carry-over from other donors' samples. The sample was whole blood, taken in connection with sensitization to the hapten diphenylcyclopropenone (DPC). V and J are TRBV11-2 and TRBJ2-7, with D perhaps matching TRBD1 (6 bases). The CDR3, as DNA: TGTGCCAGCAGCAGGACAGAGAATTACGAGCAGTACTTC. Translating gives CASSRTENYEQYF. Full variable domain (remainder filled in from reference TRBV11-2 and TRBJ2-7): EAGVAQSPRYKIIEKRQSVAFWCNPISGHATLYWYQQILGQGPKLLIQFQNNGVVDDSQLPKDRFSAERLKGVDSTLKIQPAKLEDSAVYLCASSRTENYEQYFGPGTRLTVT.